The next 3 T cell receptor beta chains were all read from a single sample in a study of blood T cell repertoires in COVID-19. Sequenced by immunoSEQ multiplex PCR; TCRdb stores in-frame clones only, minus some. The sample has 110,000 or so clones, roughly 90% seen once. Sequencing input: peripheral blood. The receptors here all came from a man between 65 and 80 years old who had recovered from COVID-19.

The chain combines TRBV18 with TRBJ1-6; perhaps TRBD1 as D (5 bases). Trimming removed 0 bases from V and 10 bases from J, with 7 bases in between. Germline V gene data show CDR1 as KGHSH and CDR2 as LQKENI. The CDR3 covers 13 residues. This chain's CDR3 is CASSPPQGSPLHF. The CDR3 nucleotides read TGTGCCAGCTCACCACCGCAGGGATCACCCCTCCACTTT.

The rearrangement uses TRBV5-5 and TRBJ1-5; D ambiguous. The germline V gene encodes CDR1 SGHKS and CDR2 YYEKEE (reference sequence). The CDR3 extends over 16 amino acids. V was cut by 3 bases and J by 0 bases, with 13 bases left in between. The CDR3 DNA follows: TGTGCCAGCAGCTCCGTCGCCAGTTATAGCAATCAGCCCCAGCATTTT. Its translation is CASSSVASYSNQPQHF.

This clone has just a few counts. This chain uses TRBV6-2 or TRBV6-3 with TRBJ2-7, with unresolved D. Trimming took off 0 bases at V and 0 bases at J, with 9 bases between the two ends. CDR1 and CDR2 (germline): MNHEY, SVGEGT. CDR3 length equals 15 residues. CDR3 bases: TGTGCCAGCAGTTACTCGTCGGGTCACTCCTACGAGCAGTACTTC. It encodes CASSYSSGHSYEQYF.